What follows is one TCR beta chain and its context. Its antigen is unidentified. Sequencing was performed with immunoSEQ multiplex PCR; in TCRdb, only in-frame clones are kept and a portion is missing. The sample has 850,000 to 1,200,000 clones, 65% to 80% seen once. This sample is part of a study of shared clonotypes between healthy human individuals. Overall study findings and caveats: Naive subsets generally exceeded memory subsets in estimated richness. Sharing across several donors was seen in roughly 5% of naive CD4 clonotypes.

This CDR3 spans 14 amino acids. The V end was cut by 10 bases, the J end by 2 bases, with 19 bases between. The J gene is TRBJ2-7, the V gene TRBV5-3, with D maybe TRBD1 (6 bases). TRBV5-3 is sorted into the ORF group, with uncertain function. This TCR was recovered from a man younger than 35 in good health. Sequenced: memory CD4+ T cells sorted from blood. Subset noted: CD45RA-negative fraction. The CDR3 protein is CAWPATGLPYEQYF. The DNA of the CDR3 is TGTGCCTGGCCGGCAACAGGGCTCCCCTACGAGCAGTACTTC.